This T cell receptor beta chain emerged from a study of blood T cell repertoires in COVID-19. On the study more broadly: Sites across the United States, Italy and Spain contributed samples from acute and convalescent COVID-19.

Methods used by the authors: Using reference gene primer amplification, nucleated cell counts were estimated. Method: immunoSEQ multiplex PCR; TCRdb's copy keeps in-frame clones and lacks some. The DNA gave D and trimming, while V, J and clone size come from that table. The sample consists of about 280,000 clones, around 89% of them appearing once. The CDR3 runs 15 residues. The ends were cut back, 1 base at V and 2 bases at J, with 9 bases in the middle. Germline CDR1 MGHRA, CDR2 YSYEKL. Which cohort a participant joined came from the clinical history participants gave. The receptor's source is a woman aged 18-29 years with acute COVID-19. The V call is TRBV4-1, the J call TRBJ1-3; D uncertain. The sample was PBMCs or T cells enriched from blood (not recorded which). Written as DNA, the CDR3 is TGCGCCAGCAGCCAAGGGGCTACCGCTGGAAACACCATATATTTT. Amino acid sequence: CASSQGATAGNTIYF.